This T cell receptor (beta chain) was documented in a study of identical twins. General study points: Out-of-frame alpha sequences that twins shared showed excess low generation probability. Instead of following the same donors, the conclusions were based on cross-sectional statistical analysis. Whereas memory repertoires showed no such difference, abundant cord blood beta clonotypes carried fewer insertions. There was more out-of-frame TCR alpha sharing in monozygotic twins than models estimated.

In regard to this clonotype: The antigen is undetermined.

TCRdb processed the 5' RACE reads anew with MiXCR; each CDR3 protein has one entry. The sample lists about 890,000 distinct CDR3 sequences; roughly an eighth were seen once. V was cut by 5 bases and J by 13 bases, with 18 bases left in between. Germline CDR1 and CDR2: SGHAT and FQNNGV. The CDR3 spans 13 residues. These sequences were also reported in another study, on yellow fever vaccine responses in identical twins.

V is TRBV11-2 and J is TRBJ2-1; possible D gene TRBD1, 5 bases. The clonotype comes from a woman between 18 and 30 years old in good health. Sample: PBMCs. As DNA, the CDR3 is TGTGCCAGCAGCCCCAGTGGACAACTCAATCAGTTCTTC. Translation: CASSPSGQLNQFF. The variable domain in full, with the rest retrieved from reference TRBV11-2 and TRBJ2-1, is EAGVAQSPRYKIIEKRQSVAFWCNPISGHATLYWYQQILGQGPKLLIQFQNNGVVDDSQLPKDRFSAERLKGVDSTLKIQPAKLEDSAVYLCASSPSGQLNQFFGPGTRLTVL.